The 22 T cell receptor beta chains in this list originate from one sample, sequenced in a study of blood T cell repertoires in COVID-19. TCRdb's copy holds only in-frame clones and misses some; the assay was immunoSEQ multiplex PCR. The sample yields 15,000 to 20,000 clones, roughly nine tenths seen once. The sequenced material came from peripheral blood. These receptors originate from a human donor in a cohort sampled during active COVID-19.

The count of this clone is one. The genes are TRBV28 and TRBJ2-3; 9 nucleotides line up with TRBD2. The germline gives CDR1 MDHEN, CDR2 SYDVKM. V was clipped by 6 bases and J by 0 bases; unmatched bases: 7. The CDR3 covers 16 residues. The CDR3 bases are TGTGCCAGCAGACAGGGGACTAGCACTAGCACAGATACGCAGTATTTT. Translation: CASRQGTSTSTDTQYF.

Only one count was recorded for this clone. The chain combines TRBV6-2 or TRBV6-3 with TRBJ1-5, with 9 bases fitting TRBD1. Germline assignment: CDR1 MNHEY and CDR2 SVGEGT. The CDR3 contains 14 residues. Trimming removed 5 bases from V and 5 bases from J; junction bases left unmatched: 4. The DNA of the CDR3 is TGTGCCAGCAGTGAGGGACAGGGCTATCAGCCCCAGCATTTT. Its translation: CASSEGQGYQPQHF.

The chain uses TRBV6-5 and TRBJ2-1; D is perhaps TRBD2 (5 bases). The CDR3 spans 14 residues. The V end lost 4 bases, the J end lost 0 bases, and 7 bases lay between the germline ends. Per germline, CDR1 MNHEY and CDR2 SVGAGI. The CDR3 coding sequence is TGTGCCAGCAGTTTGGGGAGCTCCTACAATGAGCAGTTCTTC. It encodes CASSLGSSYNEQFF.

The CDR3 protein is CASSAPGTSLIVGEQFF. The CDR3 coding sequence is TGTGCCAGCAGCGCCCCCGGGACTAGTCTCATCGTGGGTGAGCAGTTCTTC. The rearrangement links TRBV9 to TRBJ2-1; 8 bases are shared with TRBD2. This CDR3 spans 17 amino acids. The germline V gene encodes CDR1 SGDLS and CDR2 YYNGEE. The V segment lost 3 bases and the J segment 9 bases; nucleotides outside the gene matches: 17.

The chain combines TRBV7-9 with TRBJ2-7; 11 positions agree with TRBD2. The CDR3 is made up of 14 amino acids. After removal of 3 bases from V and 7 bases from J, the junction contained 5 bases not matched to a gene. Germline V gene lookup returns CDR1 SEHNR and CDR2 FQNEAQ (reference sequence). Here the CDR3 DNA reads TGTGCCAGCAGCTTGGGACTAGCGGAACTGGAGCAGTACTTC. Translation gives CASSLGLAELEQYF. The full variable domain, rest sourced from reference TRBV7-9 and TRBJ2-7, is DTGVSQNPRHKITKRGQNVTFRCDPISEHNRLYWYRQTLGQGPEFLTYFQNEAQLEKSRLLSDRFSAERPKGSFSTLEIQRTEQGDSAMYLCASSLGLAELEQYFGPGTRLTVT.

This clone was recorded once. The V call is TRBV27, the J call TRBJ2-7; a weak D match, TRBD2 (6 bases). CDR1 is MNHEY and CDR2 is SMNVEV in the germline V gene (reference sequence). The CDR3 is 15 amino acids. Trimming pared 3 bases from V and 4 bases from J, leaving 16 bases between. This CDR3 is CASSLSSGGTYEQYV. The CDR3 bases are TGTGCCAGCAGTTTGTCTTCCGGTGGGACTTACGAGCAGTACGTC.

The J gene is TRBJ1-1, the V gene TRBV6-5, with unresolved D. Trimming removed 5 bases at V and 1 base at J, with 5 bases between. The length of the CDR3 is 12 residues. Germline CDR1 MNHEY, CDR2 SVGAGI. CDR3 in DNA: TGTGCCAGCAGTAAACAGAACACTGAAGCTTTCTTT. It yields the protein CASSKQNTEAFF.

On this clone itself: Other DNA variants within this sample encode the same CDR3. CDR3 region: CASSIRGEQPQHF. The CDR3, as DNA: TGTGCCAGTAGTATCCGTGGGGAGCAGCCCCAGCATTTT. The chain employs TRBV19 and TRBJ1-5; D ambiguous. CDR1 is LNHDA, CDR2 SQIVND, per germline (reference sequence). This CDR3 is built from 13 residues. V lost 3 bases and J 7 bases, leaving 10 bases between the germline ends.

The V call is TRBV11-2, the J call TRBJ2-5, with 8 nucleotides matching TRBD1. The V and J ends lost 1 base and 4 bases, in that order; junction bases with no gene match: 8. This CDR3 contains 16 residues. Per the germline V gene, CDR1 is SGHAT and CDR2 is FQNNGV. CDR3 in amino acids: CASSLVRGQGGETQYF. In DNA, the CDR3 is TGTGCCAGCAGCTTAGTCCGCGGACAGGGAGGAGAGACCCAGTACTTC.

The rearrangement links TRBV9 to TRBJ2-2; perhaps TRBD2 as D (5 bases). In germline, CDR1 is SGDLS, CDR2 YYNGEE. V was cut by 4 bases and J by 8 bases, with 21 bases left in between. The CDR3 covers 16 residues. CDR3 DNA sequence: TGTGCCAGCAGCTCTAAAGAGAGGGTTATGGCGGGGGAGCTGTTTTTT. Translated: CASSSKERVMAGELFF.

The J gene is TRBJ2-1, the V gene TRBV4-3, with 10 bases matching TRBD2. The CDR3 runs to 17 residues. Germline V gene lookup returns CDR1 LGHNA and CDR2 YSLEER. V lost 0 bases, J lost 9 bases, and 11 bases stayed unmatched. The CDR3 loop is CASSQDISSGRGSEQFF. In DNA, the CDR3 is TGCGCCAGCAGCCAAGATATCTCTAGCGGGAGAGGTAGTGAGCAGTTCTTC.

The chain joins TRBV7-9 to TRBJ2-7, with 9 nucleotides matching TRBD1. CDR1 is SEHNR, CDR2 FQNEAQ, per germline (reference sequence). J gave up 4 bases and V 5 bases, and 3 bases lay outside the gene matches. The CDR3 covers 13 residues. The CDR3 protein is CASSVGQGYEQYV. Here the CDR3 DNA reads TGTGCCAGCAGCGTAGGACAGGGGTACGAGCAGTACGTC.

The chain recombines TRBV6-2 or TRBV6-3 with TRBJ2-7, with D hard to call. V shed 5 bases and J shed 4 bases, with 6 bases lying between them. This CDR3 is 11 amino acids long. Germline V gene sequence: CDR1 MNHEY, CDR2 SVGEGT. The CDR3 nucleotides read TGTGCCAGCAGTAACCAGTACGAGCAGTACTTC. This gives the protein CASSNQYEQYF.

The chain uses TRBV7-2 and TRBJ2-3, with D perhaps matching TRBD2 (6 bases). CDR1 is SGHTA and CDR2 is FQGNSA in the germline V gene. V lost 4 bases and J 2 bases, leaving 16 bases between the germline ends. The CDR3 is 16 residues long. CDR3 in amino acids: CASSWRTISVTDTQYF. CDR3 in DNA: TGTGCCAGCAGCTGGAGGACTATCTCCGTCACAGATACGCAGTATTTT. Full variable domain (missing parts from reference TRBV7-2 and TRBJ2-3): GAGVSQSPSNKVTEKGKDVELRCDPISGHTALYWYRQSLGQGLEFLIYFQGNSAPDKSGLPSDRFSAERTGGSVSTLTIQRTQQEDSAVYLCASSWRTISVTDTQYFGPGTRLTVL.

This sequence joins TRBV2 and TRBJ2-2; possibly TRBD1 for D (7 bases). This CDR3 comprises 14 residues. Trimming took 6 bases from V and 4 from J, leaving 12 bases between them. Germline CDR1 SNHLY, CDR2 FYNNEI. CDR3 amino acids: CASRAGQLTGELFF. The CDR3 DNA reads as TGTGCCAGCAGGGCGGGACAGCTCACCGGGGAGCTGTTTTTT.

The chain uses TRBV18 and TRBJ2-7; 9 nucleotides line up with TRBD1. V lost 3 bases to trimming and J lost 4 bases; unmatched junction nucleotides: 7. This CDR3 has 15 residues. The germline CDR1 and CDR2 sequences are KGHSH and LQKENI. This chain's CDR3 is CASSPGQGEGYEQYF. CDR3 bases: TGTGCCAGCTCACCGGGACAGGGAGAAGGTTACGAGCAGTACTTC. The entire variable domain, with the rest obtained from reference TRBV18 and TRBJ2-7, is as follows: NAGVMQNPRHLVRRRGQEARLRCSPMKGHSHVYWYRQLPEEGLKFMVYLQKENIIDESGMPKERFSAEFPKEGPSILRIQQVVRGDSAAYFCASSPGQGEGYEQYFGPGTRLTVT.

The chain links TRBV7-9 to TRBJ2-2; weak D call: TRBD2 (6 bases). Trimming removed 4 bases at V and 1 base at J, with 19 bases between. The germline V gene has CDR1 SEHNR and CDR2 FQNEAQ (reference sequence). This CDR3 region has 18 residues. CDR3 amino acids: CASSWSLGGLRNTGELFF. In nucleotides, the CDR3 is TGTGCCAGCAGCTGGTCCTTGGGAGGCCTCAGGAACACCGGGGAGCTGTTTTTT.

This clone was seen just once. The rearrangement uses TRBV24-1 and TRBJ2-7, with 9 bases aligning to TRBD2. This CDR3 is built from 16 residues. Germline lookup yields CDR1 KGHDR and CDR2 SFDVKD. V was clipped by 9 bases and J by 3 bases; unmatched bases: 14. CDR3 nucleotides: TGTGCCACCTGCCTCTCGGGACTAGCCGACTACTACGAGCAGTACGTC. Translation gives CATCLSGLADYYEQYV.

J is TRBJ1-1 and V is TRBV27; D possibly corresponds to TRBD1 (5 bases). Trimming removed 7 bases at V and 1 base at J, with 13 bases between. Germline V gene data show CDR1 as MNHEY and CDR2 as SMNVEV (reference sequence). This CDR3 comprises 14 residues. In nucleotides, the CDR3 is TGTGCCAGCAAACCCTGGCAGGGGAACACTGAAGCTTTCTTT. This sequence encodes CASKPWQGNTEAFF.

The rearrangement links TRBV2 to TRBJ1-4; D perhaps matches TRBD1 (5 bases). V dropped 6 bases and J dropped 3 bases, with 11 bases sitting between them. This CDR3 spans 14 amino acids. Germline lookup yields CDR1 SNHLY and CDR2 FYNNEI. The DNA for the CDR3 is TGTGCCAGCAGGGCAGGGCTGGCTAATGAAAAACTGTTTTTT. Translated: CASRAGLANEKLFF.

The chain combines TRBV4-1 with TRBJ1-1, with 7 bases lining up with TRBD1. CDR1 is MGHRA and CDR2 is YSYEKL in the germline V gene. Trimming removed 5 bases from V and 0 bases from J; junction bases left unmatched: 9. The CDR3 has 16 amino acids. Here the CDR3 DNA reads TGCGCCAGCAGCTACCAGGGACAGACAATGAACACTGAAGCTTTCTTT. It translates to CASSYQGQTMNTEAFF.

This chain uses TRBV7-3 with TRBJ2-2; 11 bases map to TRBD2. The CDR3 loop spans 16 amino acids. The germline V gene encodes CDR1 SGHTA and CDR2 FQGTGA. V shed 4 bases and J 0 bases; nucleotides not matched to a gene: 1. CDR3 bases: TGTGCCAGCAGCTCGACTAGCGGGACGAACACCGGGGAGCTGTTTTTT. This encodes CASSSTSGTNTGELFF.